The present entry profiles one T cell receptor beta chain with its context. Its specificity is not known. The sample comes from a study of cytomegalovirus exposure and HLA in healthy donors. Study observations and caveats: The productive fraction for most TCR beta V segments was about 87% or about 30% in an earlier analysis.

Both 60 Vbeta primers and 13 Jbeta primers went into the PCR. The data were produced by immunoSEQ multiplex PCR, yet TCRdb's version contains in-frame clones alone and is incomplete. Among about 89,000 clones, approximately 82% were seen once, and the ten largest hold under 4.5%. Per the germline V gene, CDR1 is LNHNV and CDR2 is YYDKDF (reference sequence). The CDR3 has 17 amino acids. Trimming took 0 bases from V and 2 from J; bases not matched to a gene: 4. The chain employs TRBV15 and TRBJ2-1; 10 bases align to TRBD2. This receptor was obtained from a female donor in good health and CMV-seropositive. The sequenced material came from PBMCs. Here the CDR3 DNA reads TGTGCCACCAGCAGAGAACTAGCGGGGTCCACCTACAATGAGCAGTTCTTC. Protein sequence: CATSRELAGSTYNEQFF. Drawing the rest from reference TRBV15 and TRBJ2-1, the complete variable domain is DAMVIQNPRYQVTQFGKPVTLSCSQTLNHNVMYWYQQKSSQAPKLLFHYYDKDFNNEADTPDNFQSRRPNTSFCFLDIRSPGLGDTAMYLCATSRELAGSTYNEQFFGPGTRLTVL.